The sequence of this T cell receptor (beta chain) was determined in a study of a mutant IDH1 vaccine in newly diagnosed glioma. Germline trimming cut 5 bases from V and 6 bases from J; bases unmatched to any gene: 10. CDR3 length: 15 residues. Germline CDR1 and CDR2: SGHVS and FQNEAQ. About this clone itself: Its target is unknown.

Profiling relied on immunoSEQ multiplex PCR, and the TCRdb table lists in-frame clones only, not all of them. The sample contains around 50,000 clones, 75% to 90% of which appear only once. Time point described: week 5, during vaccination. In the vaccine, a single dose held 300 ug of the mutant IDH1 20-mer peptide, along with topical imiquimod. This TCR came from a woman aged 40 to 49 with glioma. The sequences come from PBMCs, collected from a glioma patient whose treatment included an IDH1 peptide vaccine. J is TRBJ1-1 and V is TRBV7-8; 9 bases fit TRBD1. The CDR3 region has the DNA TGTGCCAGCAGCCATAGGGGACAGGGTGGGGCTGAAGCTTTCTTT. The encoded protein is CASSHRGQGGAEAFF. The whole variable domain, filled in from reference TRBV7-8 and TRBJ1-1, reads GAGVSQSPRYKVAKRGQDVALRCDPISGHVSLFWYQQALGQGPEFLTYFQNEAQLDKSGLPSDRFFAERPEGSVSTLKIQRTQQEDSAVYLCASSHRGQGGAEAFFGQGTRLTVV.